Below are 10 T cell receptor beta chains sequenced from a single sample in a study of cytomegalovirus exposure and HLA in healthy donors. The PCR made use of 60 Vbeta and 13 Jbeta primers. Profiled with immunoSEQ multiplex PCR; TCRdb holds only in-frame clones, not every one. This table holds roughly 80,000 clones, 80% to 90% found once. Sequencing input: PBMCs. The receptors here all came from a woman aged 25 to 39 in good health and CMV-seronegative.

This sequence joins TRBV7-2 and TRBJ2-7; TRBD2 is a possible D gene (5 bases). The CDR3 runs to 15 residues. Germline values: CDR1 SGHTA, CDR2 FQGNSA. Trimming removed 8 bases at V and 3 bases at J, with 20 bases between. CDR3 sequence reads: CASGVGEGFGYEQYF. CDR3 sequence (DNA): TGTGCCAGCGGCGTAGGTGAGGGTTTTGGCTACGAGCAGTACTTC.

The chain has TRBV28 and TRBJ1-1; the D gene is possibly TRBD1 (6 bases). This CDR3 spans 15 amino acids. Germline V CDR1 and CDR2: MDHEN, SYDVKM. V was shortened by 6 bases and J by 5 bases, with 19 bases between the two germline ends. This CDR3 reads CASSRTGSRGTEAFF. The DNA of the CDR3 is TGTGCCAGCAGCCGCACAGGGTCGAGGGGGACTGAAGCTTTCTTT.

This chain joins TRBV4-2 and TRBJ1-2; TRBD1 might be the D (6 bases). This CDR3 spans 14 amino acids. The germline V and J ends were trimmed by 1 base and 3 bases, with 9 bases remaining between them. Per germline, CDR1 LGHNA and CDR2 YNFKEQ. CDR3 nucleotides: TGTGCCAGCAGCCAAGGGACAGCGGACTATGGCTACACCTTC. This gives the protein CASSQGTADYGYTF.

This chain uses TRBV6-1 with TRBJ2-5; TRBD1 is a possible D gene (6 bases). The assigned J gene may be wrong: the sequence end matches TRBJ2-7 better. Germline V gives CDR1 MNHNS, CDR2 SASEGT. The CDR3 extends over 15 amino acids. CDR3 in DNA: TGTGCCAGCAGTCCAAAAGGGGCAGGGGCCCACGAGCAGTACTTC. As protein: CASSPKGAGAHEQYF.

This chain links TRBV5-4 with TRBJ2-1, with 7 bases fitting TRBD2. The trim removed 2 bases at V and 7 bases at J, leaving 12 bases unmatched. The CDR3 length is 16 residues. Looked up from germline, CDR1 is SGHNT and CDR2 is YYREEE (reference sequence). In DNA form, the CDR3 reads TGTGCCAGCAGCTTCGCTAGCGGCGTGGGGGGGAATGAGCAGTTCTTC. Its translation is CASSFASGVGGNEQFF. Combining the CDR3 with reference TRBV5-4 and TRBJ2-1 gives the whole variable domain ETGVTQSPTHLIKTRGQQVTLRCSSQSGHNTVSWYQQALGQGPQFIFQYYREEENGRGNFPPRFSGLQFPNYSSELNVNALELDDSALYLCASSFASGVGGNEQFFGPGTRLTVL.

V and J are TRBV9 and TRBJ2-3, with D maybe TRBD2 (5 bases). CDR3 length: 15 residues. V shed 1 base and J shed 2 bases, with 11 bases lying between them. Germline loops: CDR1 SGDLS, CDR2 YYNGEE. In DNA form, the CDR3 reads TGTGCCAGCAGCGTAATGGGAGCCGACACAGATACGCAGTATTTT. It is translated as CASSVMGADTDTQYF.

Only one count was recorded for this clone. The rearrangement joins TRBV12-1 to TRBJ2-5; TRBD2, the table's D call, was not compared with the DNA. TRBV12-1 is annotated as a pseudogene. The CDR3 runs to 16 residues. The CDR3 region is CASSPPRLAGVETQYF. CDR3 sequence (DNA): TGTGCCAGCAGCCCTCCCCGACTAGCGGGAGTTGAGACCCAGTACTTC.

V usage is TRBV15 and J usage is TRBJ1-5; D gene unclear. V shed 0 bases and J shed 6 bases, with 12 bases lying between them. CDR1 and CDR2 from the germline V gene are LNHNV and YYDKDF (reference sequence). This CDR3 is built from 15 residues. CDR3 nucleotides: TGTGCCACCAGCAGAGAGGGGAGGGAGGGTCAGCCCCAGCATTTT. It encodes CATSREGREGQPQHF.

V and J are TRBV7-3 and TRBJ1-4; possible D gene TRBD1, 6 bases. The CDR3 has 17 residues. The germline V gene has CDR1 SGHTA and CDR2 FQGTGA. Trimming took off 5 bases at V and 8 bases at J, with 24 bases between the two ends. The CDR3 is CASSRNRAGACREKLFF. As DNA, the CDR3 is TGTGCCAGCAGCCGAAACCGGGCGGGGGCATGTAGGGAAAAACTGTTTTTT.

The chain employs TRBV5-4 and TRBJ2-1; 9 bases map to TRBD2. CDR1 is SGHNT, CDR2 YYREEE, per germline (reference sequence). The CDR3 covers 17 residues. The trim removed 4 bases at V and 6 bases at J, leaving 14 bases unmatched. This CDR3 reads CASSPPAGGRNPNEQFF. The DNA for the CDR3 is TGTGCCAGCAGCCCTCCTGCGGGGGGGCGTAATCCCAATGAGCAGTTCTTC.